These 20 T cell receptor beta chains were all obtained from the same sample, sequenced in a study of cytomegalovirus exposure and HLA in healthy donors. Here immunoSEQ multiplex PCR was the method, and the copy in TCRdb shows in-frame clones only, minus some. The sample includes tens of thousands of clones, approximately 96% seen only once; the top ten take 1.2% to 1.5%. Sequencing input: PBMCs. These receptors were collected from a man younger than 35 in good health and CMV-seropositive.

The genes are TRBV15 and TRBJ1-5, with no clear D. Germline V gene sequence: CDR1 LNHNV, CDR2 YYDKDF (reference sequence). This CDR3 contains 16 residues. V was clipped by 9 bases and J by 1 base, with 19 bases between them. The CDR3 region has the DNA TGTGCCACTGGGCAAAGTCTCCTTGGGAGCAATCAGCCCCAGCATTTT. Translated, it gives CATGQSLLGSNQPQHF.

This chain links TRBV19 with TRBJ1-2; unclear D gene. There are 15 residues in the CDR3. From germline, CDR1 is LNHDA and CDR2 SQIVND (reference sequence). V lost 3 bases and J lost 7, with 18 bases in between. The CDR3 sequence is CASSIGPGRRAGYTF. For the CDR3, the DNA is TGTGCCAGTAGTATTGGGCCGGGAAGGAGGGCTGGCTACACCTTC.

J is TRBJ2-7 and V is TRBV5-1; 7 bases agree with TRBD2. The CDR3 runs to 15 residues. The J segment lost 0 bases and the V segment lost 0 bases, leaving 3 bases of the junction unmatched. CDR1 is SGHRS, CDR2 YFSETQ, per germline. CDR3 sequence (DNA): TGCGCCAGCAGCTTGGACACGGGGGGCTCCTACGAGCAGTACTTC. Residues: CASSLDTGGSYEQYF. Variable domain in full (rest from reference TRBV5-1 and TRBJ2-7): KAGVTQTPRYLIKTRGQQVTLSCSPISGHRSVSWYQQTPGQGLQFLFEYFSETQRNKGNFPGRFSGRQFSNSRSEMNVSTLELGDSALYLCASSLDTGGSYEQYFGPGTRLTVT.

The V gene is TRBV6-1, the J gene TRBJ2-1, with 13 bases fitting TRBD2. There are 14 residues in the CDR3. The V segment lost 4 bases and the J segment 12 bases; nucleotides outside the gene matches: 6. Germline V gene lookup returns CDR1 MNHNS and CDR2 SASEGT. CDR3 bases: TGTGCCAGCAGTGGGACTAGCGGGAGAGGGTTGCAGTTCTTC. This codes for CASSGTSGRGLQFF.

This chain joins TRBV25-1 and TRBJ2-5; TRBD2 aligns across 13 bases. The germline CDR1 and CDR2 sequences are MGHDK and SYGVNS. Trimming took 6 bases from V and 1 from J; bases not matched to a gene: 2. CDR3 length: 15 residues. CDR3 sequence: CASSGTSGAQETQYF. CDR3 in DNA: TGTGCCAGCAGCGGGACTAGCGGGGCCCAAGAGACCCAGTACTTC.

The chain employs TRBV7-9 and TRBJ2-3, with 9 bases fitting TRBD2. V lost 1 base and J lost 4; bases outside the gene matches: 0. Germline-derived CDR1 and CDR2 are SEHNR and FQNEAQ (reference sequence). The CDR3 contains 14 residues. CDR3: CASSLGTSADTQYF. For the CDR3, the DNA is TGTGCCAGCAGCTTAGGGACTAGCGCAGATACGCAGTATTTT.

Notes on this clone: At one end the junction does not follow the germline gene, possibly because of a read error. V gene TRBV6-6 combines with J gene TRBJ2-7, with D maybe TRBD2 (6 bases). This CDR3 spans 11 amino acids. The germline V gene has CDR1 MNHNY and CDR2 SVGAGI (reference sequence). The chain's CDR3 is CASSYSRGSFF. The CDR3 DNA reads as TGTGCCAGCAGTTACTCCCGGGGGTCCTTCTTC.

The rearrangement uses TRBV7-9 and TRBJ1-5, with a possible D match to TRBD1 (6 bases). V gave up 5 bases and J gave up 0 bases, with 11 bases separating them. The CDR3 has 15 amino acids. Germline CDR1 reads SEHNR; CDR2 reads FQNEAQ (reference sequence). The CDR3 reads CASSRDTYSNQPQHF. The CDR3 DNA follows: TGTGCCAGCAGCCGGGACACCTATAGCAATCAGCCCCAGCATTTT.

The chain carries TRBV5-5 and TRBJ2-7, with 9 bases fitting TRBD1. CDR3 size: 15 residues. V shed 3 bases and J 4 bases; nucleotides not matched to a gene: 8. The germline V gene encodes CDR1 SGHKS and CDR2 YYEKEE (reference sequence). DNA for the CDR3: TGTGCCAGCAGCTCGCGAGAGACAGGGGGGTACGAGCAGTACTTC. Translated, it gives CASSSRETGGYEQYF.

The gene calls are TRBV19 and TRBJ1-1; D perhaps matches TRBD1 (5 bases). Germline lookup yields CDR1 LNHDA and CDR2 SQIVND (reference sequence). Between the trimmed V and J ends, which lost 8 bases and 7 bases, there was a span of 14 bases. This CDR3 is 12 amino acids long. The CDR3 loop is CASHNPQGEAFF. The CDR3 coding sequence is TGTGCCAGTCACAACCCTCAGGGTGAAGCTTTCTTT.

This chain links TRBV6-5 with TRBJ2-7; TRBD1 agrees at 7 bases. Looked up from germline, CDR1 is MNHEY and CDR2 is SVGAGI. The CDR3 is made up of 15 amino acids. The V and J ends lost 2 bases and 7 bases, in that order; junction bases with no gene match: 11. The DNA of the CDR3 is TGTGCCAGCAGTTACGCGACAGGGCGCGATGGGGAGCAGTACTTC. This sequence encodes CASSYATGRDGEQYF.

The chain is built from TRBV14 and TRBJ2-7; perhaps TRBD2 as D (6 bases). Looked up from germline, CDR1 is SGHDN and CDR2 is FVKESK. The length of the CDR3 is 14 residues. The V gene lost 3 bases and the J gene lost 7 bases, with 16 bases spanning the gap. CDR3 nucleotides: TGTGCCAGCAGCCACCACGGGGGTGTGGGAGAGCAGTACTTC. Protein sequence: CASSHHGGVGEQYF.

This chain connects TRBV11-1 to TRBJ2-1, with 8 nucleotides matching TRBD1. CDR3 length: 15 residues. Germline CDR1 SGHAT, CDR2 FQDESV (reference sequence). V lost 5 bases, J lost 7 bases, and 10 bases stayed unmatched. CDR3 amino acids: CASSPGQGFGNEQFF. The DNA for the CDR3 is TGTGCCAGCAGCCCCGGACAGGGTTTTGGAAATGAGCAGTTCTTC. The variable domain in full, with the rest retrieved from reference TRBV11-1 and TRBJ2-1, is EAEVAQSPRYKITEKSQAVAFWCDPISGHATLYWYRQILGQGPELLVQFQDESVVDDSQLPKDRFSAERLKGVDSTLKIQPAELGDSAMYLCASSPGQGFGNEQFFGPGTRLTVL.

The chain couples TRBV18 to TRBJ2-3; D call uncertain. V was trimmed by 0 bases and J by 2 bases, leaving 9 bases between them. The CDR3 covers 15 residues. The V gene's germline CDR1 is KGHSH and CDR2 LQKENI. CDR3 nucleotides: TGTGCCAGCTCACCACCGTCTAAGCCCACAGATACGCAGTATTTT. Translation: CASSPPSKPTDTQYF.

The V and J genes are TRBV4-1 and TRBJ2-3; D may be TRBD1 (6 bases). CDR1 and CDR2 from the germline V gene are MGHRA and YSYEKL. The CDR3 extends over 17 amino acids. The V end was cut by 0 bases, the J end by 5 bases, with 18 bases between. The chain's CDR3 is CASSQDEPRGKIDTQYF. CDR3 in DNA: TGCGCCAGCAGCCAAGATGAGCCCAGGGGTAAAATAGATACGCAGTATTTT.

The sample holds a few counts of this clone. The chain recombines TRBV6-1 with TRBJ2-7, with D maybe TRBD2 (6 bases). CDR3 length: 15 residues. Germline-derived CDR1 and CDR2 are MNHNS and SASEGT. Trimming removed 0 bases from V and 5 bases from J, with 14 bases in between. CDR3: CASSEAVGGADEQYF. The CDR3 DNA sequence: TGTGCCAGCAGTGAAGCTGTGGGCGGGGCTGACGAGCAGTACTTC.

The rearrangement joins TRBV4-1 to TRBJ1-3; TRBD1 might be the D (6 bases). From germline, CDR1 is MGHRA and CDR2 YSYEKL. CDR3 length: 18 residues. V lost 0 bases to trimming and J lost 0 bases, with 15 bases between them. The CDR3 DNA sequence: TGCGCCAGCAGCCAAGAGAGGTCGACAGGCCGCTCTGGAAACACCATATATTTT. Its translation is CASSQERSTGRSGNTIYF.

The chain employs TRBV19 and TRBJ2-7, with TRBD2 matching over 9 bases. Germline CDR1 reads LNHDA; CDR2 reads SQIVND (reference sequence). V shed 3 bases and J 5 bases; nucleotides not matched to a gene: 8. This CDR3 comprises 15 residues. Here the CDR3 reads CASSMRGGRVDEQYF. CDR3 DNA sequence: TGTGCCAGTAGTATGCGGGGCGGGAGGGTCGACGAGCAGTACTTC.

CDR3 sequence: CASSLAGVGTGELFF. CDR3 DNA sequence: TGTGCCAGCAGCTTGGCGGGGGTTGGCACCGGGGAGCTGTTTTTT. The genes are TRBV7-2 and TRBJ2-2; TRBD2 matches 7 bases. The CDR3 loop spans 15 amino acids. J gave up 4 bases and V 3 bases, and 5 bases lay outside the gene matches. Germline-derived CDR1 and CDR2 are SGHTA and FQGNSA.

The rearrangement joins TRBV7-6 to TRBJ2-7, with TRBD2 identical over 13 bases. V lost 5 bases to trimming and J lost 3 bases; unmatched junction nucleotides: 4. The length of the CDR3 is 15 residues. Germline loops: CDR1 SGHVS, CDR2 FNYEAQ. Here the CDR3 reads CASSQTSGRGYEQYF. For the CDR3, the DNA is TGTGCCAGCAGCCAAACTAGCGGGAGGGGCTACGAGCAGTACTTC.